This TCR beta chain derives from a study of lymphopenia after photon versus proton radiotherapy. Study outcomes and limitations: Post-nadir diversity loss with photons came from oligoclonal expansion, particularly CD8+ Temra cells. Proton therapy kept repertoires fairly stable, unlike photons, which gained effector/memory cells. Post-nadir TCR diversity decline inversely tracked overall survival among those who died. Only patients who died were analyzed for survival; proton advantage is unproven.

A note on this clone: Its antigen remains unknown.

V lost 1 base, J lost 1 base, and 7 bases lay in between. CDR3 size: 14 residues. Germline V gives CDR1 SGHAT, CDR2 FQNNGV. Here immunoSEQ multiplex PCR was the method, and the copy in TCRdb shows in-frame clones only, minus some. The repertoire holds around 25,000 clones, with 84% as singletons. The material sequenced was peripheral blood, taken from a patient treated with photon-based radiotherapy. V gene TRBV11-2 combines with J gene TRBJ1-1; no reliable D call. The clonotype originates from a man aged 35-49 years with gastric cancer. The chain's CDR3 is CASSLGTWNTEAFF. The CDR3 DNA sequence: TGTGCCAGCAGCTTAGGGACCTGGAACACTGAAGCTTTCTTT.